These 9 T cell receptor beta chains were all obtained from the same sample, sequenced in a study of blood T cell repertoires in COVID-19. TCRdb keeps only in-frame clones here, not all; method: immunoSEQ multiplex PCR. The data hold about 400,000 clones, with over 85% observed a single time. Sample: PBMCs or T cells enriched from blood (not recorded which). These receptors all come from a woman aged 25 to 39 who had recovered from COVID-19.

The V and J genes are TRBV27 and TRBJ1-6, with a tentative D call TRBD1 (6 bases). The CDR3 consists of 14 residues. V shed 3 bases and J shed 9 bases, with 12 bases lying between them. CDR1 is MNHEY, CDR2 SMNVEV, per germline (reference sequence). Here the CDR3 DNA reads TGTGCCAGCAGTTTTGGGGGGGCGCGTTCACCCCTCCACTTT. It codes for CASSFGGARSPLHF.

The sample holds one count of this clone. The chain recombines TRBV10-1 with TRBJ1-6, with D uncertain. Germline CDR1 and CDR2: WNHNN and SYGVQD (reference sequence). The CDR3 contains 11 residues. Trimming stripped 5 bases from V and 15 bases from J, with 11 bases between. The CDR3: CASSSGYGLHF. The CDR3 bases are TGCGCCAGCAGTTCTGGTTACGGCCTCCACTTT.

This clone was observed once. The rearrangement links TRBV29-1 to TRBJ1-2; no reliable D call. Germline V gene sequence: CDR1 SQVTM, CDR2 ANQGSEA. CDR3 size: 11 residues. Trimming took 4 bases from V and 4 from J, leaving 7 bases between them. The CDR3 region has the DNA TGCAGCGTTGTGACTGCCTATGGCTACACCTTC. It translates to CSVVTAYGYTF.

The chain links TRBV10-3 to TRBJ1-2; a possible D gene is TRBD1 (5 bases). From germline, CDR1 is ENHRY and CDR2 SYGVKD. Trimming pared 0 bases from V and 2 bases from J, leaving 13 bases between. This CDR3 contains 16 residues. The CDR3 DNA is TGTGCCATCAGTGAGTCGGGGAGGGGAACCAACTATGGCTACACCTTC. Protein: CAISESGRGTNYGYTF.

V is TRBV10-3 and J is TRBJ1-1; D not resolved. V lost 2 bases, J lost 0 bases, and 7 bases lay in between. Germline CDR1 reads ENHRY; CDR2 reads SYGVKD. The CDR3 totals 14 residues. CDR3 loop: CAISEARLNTEAFF. The CDR3 DNA is TGTGCCATCAGTGAGGCTCGGTTGAACACTGAAGCTTTCTTT.

The chain joins TRBV7-2 to TRBJ1-1; TRBD1 might be the D (6 bases). Trimming shortened V by 6 bases and J by 1 base, and 12 bases separated the two germline ends. CDR1 SGHTA and CDR2 FQGNSA come from the germline V gene. The CDR3 is made up of 14 amino acids. This CDR3 reads CASRERGGNTEAFF. CDR3 nucleotide sequence: TGTGCCAGCAGGGAACGAGGGGGGAACACTGAAGCTTTCTTT.

CDR3 in amino acids: CASSYSGGTTEAFF. DNA for the CDR3: TGTGCCAGCAGTTACTCGGGGGGGACCACTGAAGCTTTCTTT. V is TRBV6-5 and J is TRBJ1-1; tentatively, D is TRBD1 (5 bases). Deletions cut 0 bases from V and 4 bases from J, with 9 bases between. In germline, CDR1 is MNHEY, CDR2 SVGAGI. CDR3 size: 14 residues.

V usage is TRBV4-1 and J usage is TRBJ2-1; D may be TRBD2 (5 bases). The germline CDR1 and CDR2 sequences are MGHRA and YSYEKL. V lost 5 bases and J 0 bases, leaving 11 bases between the germline ends. CDR3 length equals 15 residues. This CDR3 is CASSIASSSYNEQFF. CDR3 DNA: TGCGCCAGCAGCATAGCGTCGAGCTCCTACAATGAGCAGTTCTTC.

The chain combines TRBV25-1 with TRBJ1-1; 7 bases are a match to TRBD1. Germline V CDR1 and CDR2: MGHDK, SYGVNS. Trimming took 8 bases from V and 10 from J; bases not matched to a gene: 7. This CDR3 is built from 11 residues. CDR3 in amino acids: CASGRTGRAFF. DNA for the CDR3: TGTGCCAGCGGACGGACAGGTCGAGCTTTCTTT.